This T cell receptor (beta chain) was identified in a study of shared clonotypes between healthy human individuals. General study results and limits: Among a few donors, approximately 4.6% of naive CD4 clonotypes were found in common.

This clone was counted between two and nine times. Antigen: not known. Libraries were prepared by immunoSEQ multiplex PCR; TCRdb keeps only in-frame clonotypes and omits some of them. The table records some 900,000 clones, 70% to 85% of them present only once. The germline V gene encodes CDR1 SGHRS and CDR2 YFSETQ. V dropped 4 bases and J dropped 3; count of bases not matched to a gene: 5. The CDR3 consists of 14 residues. Both subsets, CD45RA+ naive and CD45RA-negative memory, were split from the CD4+ cells. This TCR came from a man younger than 35 in good health. Sequencing used memory CD4+ T cells sorted from blood. Subset defined: CD45RA-negative fraction. This chain connects TRBV5-1 to TRBJ1-1, with 8 bases lining up with TRBD1. The CDR3 nucleotides are TGCGCCAGCAGCCGGGACAGGACTTACACTGAAGCTTTCTTT. This gives the protein CASSRDRTYTEAFF.